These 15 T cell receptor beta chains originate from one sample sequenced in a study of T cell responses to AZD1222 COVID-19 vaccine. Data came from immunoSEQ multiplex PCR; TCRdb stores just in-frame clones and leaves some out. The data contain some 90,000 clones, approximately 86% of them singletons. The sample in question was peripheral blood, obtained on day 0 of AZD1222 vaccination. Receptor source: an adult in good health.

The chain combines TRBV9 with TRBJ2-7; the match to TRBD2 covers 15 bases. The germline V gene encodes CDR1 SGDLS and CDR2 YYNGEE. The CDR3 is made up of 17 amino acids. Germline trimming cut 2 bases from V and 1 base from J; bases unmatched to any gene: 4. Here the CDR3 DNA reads TGTGCCAGCAGCGTGGGACTAGCGGGAGGCCTTTCCTACGAGCAGTACTTC. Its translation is CASSVGLAGGLSYEQYF. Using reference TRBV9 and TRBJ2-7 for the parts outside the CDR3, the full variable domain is DSGVTQTPKHLITATGQRVTLRCSPRSGDLSVYWYQQSLDQGLQFLIQYYNGEERAKGNILERFSAQQFPDLHSELNLSSLELGDSALYFCASSVGLAGGLSYEQYFGPGTRLTVT.

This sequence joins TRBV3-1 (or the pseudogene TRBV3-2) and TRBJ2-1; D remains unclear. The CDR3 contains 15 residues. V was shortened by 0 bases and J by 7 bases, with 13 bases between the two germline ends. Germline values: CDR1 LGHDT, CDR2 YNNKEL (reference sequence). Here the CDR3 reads CASSQDGRSGNEQFF. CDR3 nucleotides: TGTGCCAGCAGCCAAGACGGGCGCAGTGGGAATGAGCAGTTCTTC.

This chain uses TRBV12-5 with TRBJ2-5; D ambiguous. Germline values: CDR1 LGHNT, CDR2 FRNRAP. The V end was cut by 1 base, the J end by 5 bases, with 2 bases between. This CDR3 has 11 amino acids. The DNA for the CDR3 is TGTGCTAGTGGTTTGGAGGAGACCCAGTACTTC. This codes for CASGLEETQYF.

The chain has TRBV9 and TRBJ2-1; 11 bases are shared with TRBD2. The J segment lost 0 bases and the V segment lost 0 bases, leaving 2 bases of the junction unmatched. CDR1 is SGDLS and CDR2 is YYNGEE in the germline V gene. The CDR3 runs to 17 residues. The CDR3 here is CASSVEGLAVSYNEQFF. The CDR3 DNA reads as TGTGCCAGCAGCGTAGAGGGACTAGCGGTCTCCTACAATGAGCAGTTCTTC.

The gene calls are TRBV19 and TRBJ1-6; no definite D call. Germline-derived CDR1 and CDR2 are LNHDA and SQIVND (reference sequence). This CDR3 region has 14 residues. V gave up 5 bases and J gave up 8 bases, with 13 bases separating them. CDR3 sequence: CASSPLRADSPLHF. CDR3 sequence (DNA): TGTGCCAGTAGTCCCCTCCGTGCGGATTCACCCCTCCACTTT. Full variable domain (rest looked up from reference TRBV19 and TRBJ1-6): DGGITQSPKYLFRKEGQNVTLSCEQNLNHDAMYWYRQDPGQGLRLIYYSQIVNDFQKGDIAEGYSVSREKKESFPLTVTSAQKNPTAFYLCASSPLRADSPLHFGNGTRLTVT.

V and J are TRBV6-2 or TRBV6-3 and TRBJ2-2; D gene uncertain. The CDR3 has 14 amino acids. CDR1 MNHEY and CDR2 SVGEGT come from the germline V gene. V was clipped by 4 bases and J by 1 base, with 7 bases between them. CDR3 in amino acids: CASSSHWNTGELFF. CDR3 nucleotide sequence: TGTGCCAGCAGTTCCCACTGGAACACCGGGGAGCTGTTTTTT.

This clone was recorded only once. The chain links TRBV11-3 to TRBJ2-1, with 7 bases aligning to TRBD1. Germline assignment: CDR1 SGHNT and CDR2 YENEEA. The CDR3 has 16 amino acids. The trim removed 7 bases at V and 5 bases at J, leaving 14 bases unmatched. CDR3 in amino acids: CASTPPGDSVNNEQFF. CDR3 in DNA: TGTGCCAGCACTCCTCCCGGGGACAGTGTTAACAATGAGCAGTTCTTC.

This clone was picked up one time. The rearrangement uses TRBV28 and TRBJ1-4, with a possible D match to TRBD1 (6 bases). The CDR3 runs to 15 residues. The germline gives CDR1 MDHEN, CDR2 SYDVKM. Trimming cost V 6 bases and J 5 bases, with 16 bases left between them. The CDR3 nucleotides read TGTGCCAGCAGCTTTGGGGGGGGCCGCAATGAAAAACTGTTTTTT. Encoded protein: CASSFGGGRNEKLFF.

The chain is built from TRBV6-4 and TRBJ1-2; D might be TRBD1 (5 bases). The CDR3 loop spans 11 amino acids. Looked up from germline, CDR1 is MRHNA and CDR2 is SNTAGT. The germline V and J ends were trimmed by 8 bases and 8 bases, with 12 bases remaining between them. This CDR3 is CASGGVGGYTF. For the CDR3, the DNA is TGTGCCAGCGGAGGGGTCGGGGGCTACACCTTC.

This chain's CDR3 is CASSYREGGVDTQYF. The CDR3 DNA reads TGTGCCAGCAGCTACCGAGAAGGGGGGGTAGATACGCAGTATTTT. The gene calls are TRBV7-6 and TRBJ2-3; TRBD2 might be the D (7 bases). The CDR3 has 15 amino acids. Germline V CDR1 and CDR2: SGHVS, FNYEAQ. V was cut by 4 bases and J by 5 bases, with 16 bases left in between.

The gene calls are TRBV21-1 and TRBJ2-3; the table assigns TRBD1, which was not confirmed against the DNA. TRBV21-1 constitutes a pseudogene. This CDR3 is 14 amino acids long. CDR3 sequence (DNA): TGTGCCAGCAGGTGGACAGCCGCCACAGATACGCAGTATTTT. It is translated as CASRWTAATDTQYF.

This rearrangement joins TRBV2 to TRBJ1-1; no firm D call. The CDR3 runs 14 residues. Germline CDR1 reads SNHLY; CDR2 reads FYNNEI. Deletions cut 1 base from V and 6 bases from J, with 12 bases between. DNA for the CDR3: TGTGCCAGCAGTGAAGGGCAGCTTACCCCTGAAGCTTTCTTT. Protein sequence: CASSEGQLTPEAFF.

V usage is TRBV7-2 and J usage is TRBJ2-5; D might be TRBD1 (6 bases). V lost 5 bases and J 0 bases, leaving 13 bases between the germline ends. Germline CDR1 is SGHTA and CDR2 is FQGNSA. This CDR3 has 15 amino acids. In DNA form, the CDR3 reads TGTGCCAGCAGCGGCGTGACAGGTTACCAAGAGACCCAGTACTTC. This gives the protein CASSGVTGYQETQYF. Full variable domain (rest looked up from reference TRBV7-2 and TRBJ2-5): GAGVSQSPSNKVTEKGKDVELRCDPISGHTALYWYRQSLGQGLEFLIYFQGNSAPDKSGLPSDRFSAERTGGSVSTLTIQRTQQEDSAVYLCASSGVTGYQETQYFGPGTRLLVL.

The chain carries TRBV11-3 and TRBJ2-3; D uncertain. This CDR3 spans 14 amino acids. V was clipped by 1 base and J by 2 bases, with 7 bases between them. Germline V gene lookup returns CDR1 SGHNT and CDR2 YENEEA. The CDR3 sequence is CASSLGSATDTQYF. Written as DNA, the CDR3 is TGTGCCAGCAGCTTAGGTAGTGCCACAGATACGCAGTATTTT.

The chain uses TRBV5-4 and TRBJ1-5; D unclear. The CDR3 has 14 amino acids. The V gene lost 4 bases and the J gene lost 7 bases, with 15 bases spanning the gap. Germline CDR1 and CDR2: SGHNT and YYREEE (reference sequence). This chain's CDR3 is CASSLGPNGQPQHF. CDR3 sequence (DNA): TGTGCCAGCAGCCTAGGGCCAAATGGCCAGCCCCAGCATTTT.